These 32 T cell receptor beta chains were all obtained from the same sample, sequenced in a study of T-cell reconstitution after alpha-beta-depleted transplantation in children. General observations from the study: One year post-transplant, T-cell counts and diversity were largely derived from T cells produced anew.

Their antigen targets remain unknown. Unique molecular identifiers tagged the TCRbeta library. TCRdb reprocessed the PCR reads via MiXCR and lists one record per CDR3 protein. The sample holds 250,000 to 300,000 distinct CDR3 sequences, nearly 8% seen once. The specimen comprised peripheral blood, sampled 360 days after TCRalphabeta/CD19-depleted stem cell transplant. The receptors originated from a female patient between 2 and 15 years old who had a stem cell transplant for Fanconi anemia, so the T cells may come from the graft donor.

V usage is TRBV7-3 and J usage is TRBJ2-2; D is unresolved. This CDR3 comprises 12 residues. The germline gives CDR1 SGHTA, CDR2 FQGTGA. V lost 5 bases to trimming and J lost 6 bases, with 7 bases between them. The DNA of the CDR3 is TGTGCCAGCAGCCCCAGTTCCGGGGAGCTGTTTTTT. Translating it yields CASSPSSGELFF. Supplemented by reference TRBV7-3 and TRBJ2-2, the full variable domain reads GAGVSQTPSNKVTEKGKYVELRCDPISGHTALYWYRQSLGQGPEFLIYFQGTGAADDSGLPNDRFFAVRPEGSVSTLKIQRTERGDSAVYLCASSPSSGELFFGEGSRLTVL.

This clonotype is judged medium-sized. The V gene is TRBV29-1, the J gene TRBJ2-6, with D hard to call. The length of the CDR3 is 14 residues. V lost 6 bases to trimming and J lost 0 bases, with 9 bases between them. Germline V gene lookup returns CDR1 SQVTM and CDR2 ANQGSEA. CDR3 in amino acids: CSVILGSGANVLTF. For the CDR3, the DNA is TGCAGCGTCATTCTTGGCTCTGGGGCCAACGTCCTGACTTTC.

V and J are TRBV24-1 and TRBJ2-1, with TRBD2 matching over 11 bases. Germline trimming cut 3 bases from V and 3 bases from J; bases unmatched to any gene: 3. The CDR3 extends over 16 amino acids. Germline CDR1 KGHDR, CDR2 SFDVKD. The CDR3 sequence is CATSDPSGGRYNEQFF. The CDR3 DNA follows: TGTGCCACCAGTGATCCTAGCGGGGGGCGCTACAATGAGCAGTTCTTC.

At least ten counts were recorded for this clonotype. This chain links TRBV10-3 with TRBJ2-2, with unresolved D. Germline CDR1 reads ENHRY; CDR2 reads SYGVKD. V shed 0 bases and J shed 9 bases, with 17 bases lying between them. This CDR3 has 16 amino acids. The CDR3 region has the DNA TGTGCCATCAGTGAGTCGAACCGACACCCTGTGTGGGAGCTGTTTTTT. Its protein product is CAISESNRHPVWELFF.

This clonotype was seen repeatedly, ten times or more. The chain carries TRBV10-3 and TRBJ2-1; TRBD2 might be the D (7 bases). The CDR3 covers 14 residues. Germline-derived CDR1 and CDR2 are ENHRY and SYGVKD. Trimming removed 7 bases from V and 1 base from J, with 11 bases in between. The CDR3 sequence is CAIKGGTSYNEQFF. CDR3 DNA: TGTGCCATCAAGGGGGGGACTTCCTACAATGAGCAGTTCTTC.

This clonotype occurred a few times. The chain couples TRBV6-4 to TRBJ2-2, with D uncertain. Germline V gene sequence: CDR1 MRHNA, CDR2 SNTAGT. V was cut by 4 bases and J by 0 bases, with 12 bases left in between. The length of the CDR3 is 16 residues. The CDR3 protein is CASSAFGGSNTGELFF. CDR3 sequence (DNA): TGTGCCAGCAGTGCCTTCGGCGGTTCGAACACCGGGGAGCTGTTTTTT.

This clonotype was seen repeatedly, ten times or more. This chain connects TRBV6-1 to TRBJ1-6; D might be TRBD1 (6 bases). The CDR3 length is 17 residues. Trimming shortened V by 5 bases and J by 8 bases, and 22 bases separated the two germline ends. Germline V CDR1 and CDR2: MNHNS, SASEGT. CDR3 bases: TGTGCCAGCAGTCAACATCAGGGGCGCCCCACGTATTCACCCCTCCACTTT. It translates to CASSQHQGRPTYSPLHF.

This clonotype was recorded at least ten times. This chain uses TRBV12-3 or TRBV12-4 with TRBJ2-3; D possibly matches TRBD1 or TRBD2 (5 bases each). CDR3 length equals 13 residues. V lost 4 bases and J lost 7, with 12 bases in between. The CDR3 region is CASSWDRLNTQYF. The CDR3 DNA reads as TGTGCCAGCAGTTGGGACCGTCTAAATACGCAGTATTTT.

V and J are TRBV27 and TRBJ2-7; 7 positions agree with TRBD1. The ends lost 7 bases at V and 7 bases at J; junction bases unmatched: 16. The CDR3 length is 15 residues. Germline CDR1 is MNHEY and CDR2 is SMNVEV (reference sequence). The CDR3 here is CASMLGGLPTGEQYF. In nucleotides, the CDR3 is TGTGCCAGCATGTTAGGGGGCCTCCCGACGGGGGAGCAGTACTTC.

This clonotype was seen ten or more times. This chain links TRBV21-1 with TRBJ2-2; the table's D gene call, TRBD1, was not cross checked with the DNA. TRBV21-1 is deemed a pseudogene. The CDR3 sequence is 18 residues long. CDR3 loop: CASSFRDRALLNTGELFF. In nucleotides, the CDR3 is TGTGCCAGCAGCTTTCGGGACAGGGCCTTATTAAACACCGGGGAGCTGTTTTTT.

In this sample, this clonotype turned up many times. The CDR3: CASSYGQGVYGYTF. Here the CDR3 DNA reads TGTGCCAGCAGTTACGGACAGGGAGTCTATGGCTACACCTTC. V is TRBV6-5 and J is TRBJ1-2; TRBD1 matches at 8 bases. There are 14 residues in the CDR3. Looked up from germline, CDR1 is MNHEY and CDR2 is SVGAGI. With V trimmed by 2 bases and J by 4 bases, 3 bases remained unmatched.

At least ten counts were recorded for this clonotype. The rearrangement uses TRBV4-3 and TRBJ2-3, with TRBD2 as a possible D gene (6 bases). The V and J ends lost 2 bases and 1 base respectively, with 10 bases between them. The CDR3 sequence is 15 residues long. Germline values: CDR1 LGHNA, CDR2 YSLEER. In DNA form, the CDR3 reads TGCGCCAGCAGCCAAATGAGGAGGGGCACAGATACGCAGTATTTT. Encoded protein: CASSQMRRGTDTQYF.

Only a few counts were recorded for this clonotype. The junction shows a germline mismatch at one end, possibly a read error. The gene calls are TRBV11-2 and TRBJ2-1; TRBD2 matches at 8 bases. Germline CDR1 is SGHAT and CDR2 is FQNNGV. The CDR3 covers 16 residues. The CDR3 DNA follows: TGTGCCTGCAGCTTCGGGGGGTCAGGGGTAGCGGGGGAGCAGTTCTTC. Translation: CACSFGGSGVAGEQFF.

A few counts support this clonotype. This chain uses TRBV7-2 with TRBJ1-2; D gene uncertain. The CDR3 extends over 15 amino acids. Between the trimmed V and J ends, which lost 5 bases and 3 bases, there was a span of 16 bases. Germline V gene sequence: CDR1 SGHTA, CDR2 FQGNSA. The CDR3 region is CASSRYDGTHYGYTF. CDR3 DNA sequence: TGTGCCAGCAGCCGATACGACGGTACCCACTATGGCTACACCTTC. The full variable domain, rest sourced from reference TRBV7-2 and TRBJ1-2, is GAGVSQSPSNKVTEKGKDVELRCDPISGHTALYWYRQSLGQGLEFLIYFQGNSAPDKSGLPSDRFSAERTGGSVSTLTIQRTQQEDSAVYLCASSRYDGTHYGYTFGSGTRLTVV.

Regarding this clonotype: This sequence may be a read error, since a much larger clone differs from it by one base. The chain combines TRBV7-2 with TRBJ2-7; no reliable D call. CDR1 is SGHTA, CDR2 FQGNSA, per germline. The CDR3 covers 16 residues. For the CDR3, the DNA is TGTGCCAGCAGCTCTGTTTCCGGCGGCTCTTCCTGCGAGCAGTACTTC. Protein product: CASSSVSGGSSCEQYF.

The chain combines TRBV5-1 with TRBJ2-7; 8 bases are a match to TRBD2. Trimming removed 0 bases from V and 3 bases from J; junction bases left unmatched: 8. The CDR3 extends over 16 amino acids. Germline-derived CDR1 and CDR2 are SGHRS and YFSETQ. Here the CDR3 reads CASSLETGLVLYEQYF. As DNA, the CDR3 is TGCGCCAGCAGCTTGGAAACGGGACTAGTCCTCTACGAGCAGTACTTC.

This clonotype was observed many times. The chain recombines TRBV5-1 with TRBJ2-3; 11 bases align to TRBD2. J lost 2 bases, V lost 2 bases, and 7 bases had no gene match. Germline-derived CDR1 and CDR2 are SGHRS and YFSETQ. The CDR3 extends over 17 amino acids. CDR3 region: CASSLVTSGVSTDTQYF. The CDR3 DNA follows: TGCGCCAGCAGCTTAGTGACTAGCGGGGTTTCCACAGATACGCAGTATTTT.

This clonotype was observed a few times. The rearrangement links TRBV29-1 to TRBJ2-7; 9 nucleotides align to TRBD1. Germline V gives CDR1 SQVTM, CDR2 ANQGSEA. V gave up 6 bases and J gave up 6 bases; unmatched junction bases: 12. CDR3 length: 14 amino acids. The CDR3 loop is CSVKRRDRAGEQYF. The CDR3 bases are TGCAGCGTAAAGCGACGGGACAGGGCGGGCGAGCAGTACTTC.

V is TRBV21-1 and J is TRBJ1-1; TRBD1, as called in the table, went unchecked against the DNA. TRBV21-1 represents a pseudogene. The length of the CDR3 is 14 residues. The CDR3 region is CASSNRWGTGLAFF. In DNA, the CDR3 is TGTGCCAGCAGCAATCGGTGGGGAACAGGGTTAGCTTTCTTT.

A few counts support this clonotype. The rearrangement joins TRBV7-8 to TRBJ1-3, with 7 bases aligning to TRBD1. V shed 6 bases, J shed 0 bases, and the junction held 14 bases outside the gene matches. The germline CDR1 and CDR2 sequences are SGHVS and FQNEAQ. The CDR3 length is 18 residues. The CDR3: CASRKDTGTAFSGNTIYF. As DNA, the CDR3 is TGTGCCAGCAGAAAAGACACCGGGACAGCTTTCTCTGGAAACACCATATATTTT.

The chain uses TRBV11-2 and TRBJ2-5, with 9 bases aligning to TRBD2. V gave up 0 bases and J gave up 8 bases; unmatched junction bases: 13. The CDR3 covers 17 residues. Germline V CDR1 and CDR2: SGHAT, FQNNGV. CDR3 region: CASSLDLLRGGFYTQYF. The DNA for the CDR3 is TGTGCCAGCAGCTTAGATCTCCTGCGGGGGGGCTTTTACACCCAGTACTTC. Combining the CDR3 with reference TRBV11-2 and TRBJ2-5 gives the whole variable domain EAGVAQSPRYKIIEKRQSVAFWCNPISGHATLYWYQQILGQGPKLLIQFQNNGVVDDSQLPKDRFSAERLKGVDSTLKIQPAKLEDSAVYLCASSLDLLRGGFYTQYFGPGTRLLVL.

This clonotype has at least ten counts. This sequence joins TRBV9 and TRBJ2-7, with D hard to call. The CDR3 is made up of 15 amino acids. CDR1 is SGDLS and CDR2 is YYNGEE in the germline V gene. Trimming stripped 3 bases from V and 3 bases from J, with 16 bases between. The DNA for the CDR3 is TGTGCCAGCAGCGACGGTCCTTCGTTGTACTACGAGCAGTACTTC. It yields the protein CASSDGPSLYYEQYF.

CDR3 sequence (DNA): TGTGCCAGCAGCTGGGGCCCAGGGGGAGAGACCCAGTACTTC. It translates to CASSWGPGGETQYF. The chain links TRBV7-3 to TRBJ2-5; 7 positions agree with TRBD1. Germline V gene lookup returns CDR1 SGHTA and CDR2 FQGTGA. There are 14 residues in the CDR3. The V segment lost 4 bases and the J segment 4 bases; nucleotides outside the gene matches: 6.

This clonotype was detected a few times. The rearrangement uses TRBV7-9 and TRBJ2-1; D unresolved. With 4 bases removed from V and 9 bases from J, the gap between germline ends came to 13 bases. Germline CDR1 reads SEHNR; CDR2 reads FQNEAQ (reference sequence). This CDR3 comprises 13 residues. CDR3 DNA sequence: TGTGCCAGCAGCTGGCCCCCATACGTTGAGCAGTTCTTC. Protein sequence: CASSWPPYVEQFF.

The chain employs TRBV19 and TRBJ2-1; D may be TRBD1 (6 bases). Germline CDR1 and CDR2: LNHDA and SQIVND (reference sequence). CDR3 size: 15 residues. V lost 4 bases and J lost 0, with 10 bases in between. CDR3 amino acids: CASSNQGSSYNEQFF. The DNA of the CDR3 is TGTGCCAGTAGTAATCAGGGGAGCTCCTACAATGAGCAGTTCTTC. Full variable domain (outside the CDR3, taken from reference TRBV19 and TRBJ2-1): DGGITQSPKYLFRKEGQNVTLSCEQNLNHDAMYWYRQDPGQGLRLIYYSQIVNDFQKGDIAEGYSVSREKKESFPLTVTSAQKNPTAFYLCASSNQGSSYNEQFFGPGTRLTVL.

This clonotype has a count of ten or more. The chain carries TRBV20-1 and TRBJ2-1; 10 bases fit TRBD2. The CDR3 runs 15 residues. After removal of 3 bases from V and 3 bases from J, the junction contained 5 bases not matched to a gene. Germline V gene data show CDR1 as DFQATT and CDR2 as SNEGSKA (reference sequence). The CDR3 is CSASWGTSDYNEQFF. In DNA form, the CDR3 reads TGCAGTGCTAGTTGGGGGACTAGCGACTACAATGAGCAGTTCTTC.

This rearrangement joins TRBV9 to TRBJ2-3, with 9 bases identical to TRBD1. The CDR3 contains 15 residues. Germline V gene lookup returns CDR1 SGDLS and CDR2 YYNGEE. V was clipped by 0 bases and J by 3 bases; unmatched bases: 2. The CDR3 DNA is TGTGCCAGCAGCGTAGTTGGGACAGGGACAGATACGCAGTATTTT. Translation: CASSVVGTGTDTQYF.

This clonotype was detected a few times. The gene calls are TRBV13 and TRBJ1-3, with 8 bases matching TRBD1. Germline CDR1 PRHDT, CDR2 FYEKMQ (reference sequence). J was trimmed by 2 bases and V by 4 bases; bases with no gene match: 10. This CDR3 spans 17 amino acids. The CDR3 DNA reads as TGTGCCAGCAGCTCGACAGGGGCCCGAGTCGCTGGAAACACCATATATTTT. Its protein is CASSSTGARVAGNTIYF. The whole variable domain, filled in from reference TRBV13 and TRBJ1-3, reads AAGVIQSPRHLIKEKRETATLKCYPIPRHDTVYWYQQGPGQDPQFLISFYEKMQSDKGSIPDRFSAQQFSDYHSELNMSSLELGDSALYFCASSSTGARVAGNTIYFGEGSWLTVV.

The chain combines TRBV6-4 with TRBJ2-7, with D unclear. Germline CDR1 reads MRHNA; CDR2 reads SNTAGT. Trimming took 0 bases from V and 0 from J, leaving 6 bases between them. CDR3 size: 14 residues. CDR3 loop: CASSDSVSSYEQYV. For the CDR3, the DNA is TGTGCCAGCAGTGACTCAGTGAGCTCCTACGAGCAGTACGTC.

At least ten counts were recorded for this clonotype. The chain joins TRBV15 to TRBJ2-5; 7 bases are shared with TRBD2. Trimming cost V 5 bases and J 2 bases; bases outside gene matches: 11. CDR1 and CDR2 (germline): LNHNV, YYDKDF (reference sequence). The CDR3 sequence is 16 residues long. CDR3 amino acids: CATSLERGRLQETQYF. CDR3 coding DNA: TGTGCCACCAGCCTAGAGCGGGGACGCCTACAAGAGACCCAGTACTTC.

The gene calls are TRBV20-1 and TRBJ2-2, with D perhaps matching TRBD2 (5 bases). The ends were cut back, 1 base at V and 5 bases at J, with 11 bases in the middle. The germline V gene has CDR1 DFQATT and CDR2 SNEGSKA (reference sequence). This CDR3 spans 14 amino acids. The CDR3 DNA is TGCAGTGCTAGAGGTCCCTCGGGGACCGGGGAGCTGTTTTTT. Its translation is CSARGPSGTGELFF.

The chain employs TRBV20-1 and TRBJ2-1; TRBD2 aligns across 12 bases. The ends lost 5 bases at V and 4 bases at J; junction bases unmatched: 3. Germline CDR1 reads DFQATT; CDR2 reads SNEGSKA (reference sequence). The CDR3 is made up of 14 amino acids. The CDR3 region is CSASGLAGYNEQFF. The CDR3 nucleotides are TGCAGTGCTTCTGGACTAGCGGGGTACAATGAGCAGTTCTTC.